This TCR beta chain was captured in a study of cytomegalovirus exposure and HLA in healthy donors. As for the study in general: Ancestry clustering placed around four fifths of several hundred genotyped donors in the Caucasian-associated cluster. Study findings and constraints: Altogether, 150 or so TCR beta chains were recorded as cytomegalovirus-associated. Analysis performed later found more than 15,000 TCR beta sequences associated with HLA alleles at 0.05 false discovery rate. An analysis done earlier found most TCR beta V segments productive about 87% or about 30% of the time.

The PCR used 60 Vbeta and 13 Jbeta primers. The repertoire was sequenced with immunoSEQ multiplex PCR; TCRdb's copy has only in-frame clones and lacks some. The table includes 130,000 to 150,000 clones, roughly 80% detected once. Details on this clone: Its antigen remains unidentified.

This receptor was obtained from a woman aged 40 to 50 in good health and CMV-seropositive. Sequenced material: PBMCs.

The CDR3 bases are TGTGCCAGCTCACCGGGACAGGCGAACAATCAGCCCCAGCATTTT. Residues: CASSPGQANNQPQHF. The gene calls are TRBV18 and TRBJ1-5; 8 nucleotides align to TRBD1. Germline V gene sequence: CDR1 KGHSH, CDR2 LQKENI. CDR3 length equals 15 residues. After removal of 3 bases from V and 3 bases from J, the junction contained 4 bases not matched to a gene.